The rows below give T cell receptor beta chains drawn from one sample of a study of blood T cells in healthy people across ages. TCRdb independently ran MiXCR on the 5' RACE reads; one entry per CDR3 protein. The data hold about 1,500,000 distinct CDR3 sequences, with 40% to 50% observed a single time. The sequenced material came from blood. The receptors originated from a young woman in good health. CDR3s include the opening cysteine and the closing phenylalanine or tryptophan. D genes are given only for firm matches. Not every row has a clone size; where given, it reads once, few, many or a size class.

. . TRBJ2-7 TRBV7-9 TGTGCCAGCAGCTTCCGGACTGGAACCTACAATGAGCAGTACTTC CASSFRTGTYNEQYF
. . TRBJ1-3 TRBV28 TGTGCCAGCAGTTTGTTTGGGAACACCATATATTTT CASSLFGNTIYF
TRBD2 . TRBJ2-1 TRBV24-1 TGTGCCACCAGTGATCCAACTAGCGGCGATCACAATGAGCAGTTCTTC CATSDPTSGDHNEQFF
. . TRBJ2-7 TRBV2 TGTGCCAGCAGTGAAGAGGGAGGAGGCTCCTACGAGCAGTACTTC CASSEEGGGSYEQYF
TRBD1 few TRBJ2-7 TRBV20-1 TGCAGTGCTGAGACAGGGGCTGGCTCCTACGAGCAGTACTTC CSAETGAGSYEQYF
. few TRBJ2-1 TRBV3-1 TGTGCCAGCAGCCAAGGCAAGCAGGCCCTGGGTAATGAGCAGTTCTTC CASSQGKQALGNEQFF
. . TRBJ2-1 TRBV20-1 TGCAGTGCTAGATCCGGACAATGGACGTACAATGAGCAGTTCTTC CSARSGQWTYNEQFF
TRBD2 few TRBJ2-3 TRBV10-3 TGTGCCATCAGTGAGGTAGCGGGGGGAAGGGACACAGATACGCAGTATTTT CAISEVAGGRDTDTQYF
. few TRBJ2-3 TRBV29-1 TGCAGCGGGGCTTGGCGGGATACAGATACGCAGTATTTT CSGAWRDTDTQYF
TRBD2 few TRBJ2-1 TRBV28 TGTGCCAGCAGTTCTGGGACTAGCGGGGGGTCAGCATACAATGAGCAGTTCTTC CASSSGTSGGSAYNEQFF
. . TRBJ1-6 TRBV3-1 TGTGCCAGCAGCCAGCGTCCGGGACGGAACAATTCACCCCTCCACTTT CASSQRPGRNNSPLHF
TRBD1 few TRBJ1-5 TRBV5-5 TGTGCCAGCAGCTCCGGGACAGGGGTCAATCAGCCCCAGCATTTT CASSSGTGVNQPQHF
TRBD2 few TRBJ2-1 TRBV7-9 TGTGCCAGCAGCCAAGCGGGAGGGGGTTACAATGAGCAGTTCTTC CASSQAGGGYNEQFF
TRBD1 . TRBJ1-1 TRBV4-2 TGTGCCAGCAGCCAAGAGGGGACAGGGCCGAACACTGAAGCTTTCTTT CASSQEGTGPNTEAFF
TRBD2 . TRBJ2-7 TRBV5-5 TGTGCCAGCAGCTTGGGGGGACTACTCGCTCCCAATGAGCAGTACTTC CASSLGGLLAPNEQYF
TRBD2 . TRBJ2-1 TRBV2 TGTGCCAGCAGAACTCTAAGCGGGAGGACCTACAATGAGCAGTTCTTC CASRTLSGRTYNEQFF
TRBD1 . TRBJ2-3 TRBV11-3 TGTGCCAGCAGCCCCTCGGACAGGGGAGTTTTTGCAGATACGCAGTATTTT CASSPSDRGVFADTQYF
TRBD2 . TRBJ2-3 TRBV5-1 TGCGCCAGCAGCCAGCAAAGCGGGAGAGGCTCAGATACGCAGTATTTT CASSQQSGRGSDTQYF
TRBD1 few TRBJ2-5 TRBV20-1 TGCAGTGCTCCAGGGACAGGGCTACTAGTAACCCAGTACTTC CSAPGTGLLVTQYF
TRBD2 . TRBJ2-5 TRBV29-1 TGCAGCGTTGAGGGATACAGCGGGGGGGCCGGTGAGACCCAGTACTTC CSVEGYSGGAGETQYF
. . TRBJ1-3 TRBV20-1 TGCAGTGCTAGGATACAGGGTGGAGGAAACACCATATATTTT CSARIQGGGNTIYF
. . TRBJ2-1 TRBV6-1 TGTGCCAGCCGACTCAGTGGAAACAGCTACAATGAGCAGTTCTTC CASRLSGNSYNEQFF
TRBD2 . TRBJ2-7 TRBV3-1 TGTGCCAGCAGCCAAGCGGGGGGACTAGCGGGGAACGAGCAGTACTTC CASSQAGGLAGNEQYF
TRBD2 few TRBJ2-7 TRBV7-2 TGTGCCAGCAGCTTAGCCTCGACTAGCGGGGGGTACGAGCAGTACTTC CASSLASTSGGYEQYF
TRBD2 many TRBJ2-3 TRBV7-2 TGTGCCACCAAAACTAGCGGGAGCATGTACGGTACGCAGTATTTT CATKTSGSMYGTQYF
. once TRBJ2-7 TRBV27 TGTGCCAGCAGTTTCTCCCCCTACAGCGGCGGGTCCTACGAGCAGTACTTC CASSFSPYSGGSYEQYF